These 23 T cell receptor beta chains came from one sample sequenced in a study of blood T cell repertoires in COVID-19. Profiling relied on immunoSEQ multiplex PCR, and the TCRdb table lists in-frame clones only, not all of them. The repertoire holds over 250,000 clones, 89% seen once, with under 2.5% in the top ten. Sample: peripheral blood. Receptor source: a man aged 50 to 60 with acute or convalescent COVID-19.

The chain is built from TRBV7-9 and TRBJ2-5, with 7 positions matching TRBD1. This CDR3 has 15 residues. In germline, CDR1 is SEHNR, CDR2 FQNEAQ (reference sequence). J gave up 2 bases and V 4 bases, and 7 bases lay outside the gene matches. The CDR3 nucleotides are TGTGCCAGCAGCTCGCGGACAGGTACACAAGAGACCCAGTACTTC. It encodes CASSSRTGTQETQYF.

The chain employs TRBV7-3 and TRBJ1-1; TRBD1 matches at 10 bases. Germline V gives CDR1 SGHTA, CDR2 FQGTGA. V lost 0 bases, J lost 11 bases, and 6 bases stayed unmatched. This CDR3 has 14 amino acids. DNA for the CDR3: TGTGCCAGCAGCTTAACCCGGACAGGGGGGATCGCTTTCTTT. This gives the protein CASSLTRTGGIAFF. The full variable domain, its missing parts supplied by reference TRBV7-3 and TRBJ1-1, is GAGVSQTPSNKVTEKGKYVELRCDPISGHTALYWYRQSLGQGPEFLIYFQGTGAADDSGLPNDRFFAVRPEGSVSTLKIQRTERGDSAVYLCASSLTRTGGIAFFGQGTRLTVV.

V gene TRBV7-9 combines with J gene TRBJ2-3; D might be TRBD2 (7 bases). The V gene's germline CDR1 is SEHNR and CDR2 FQNEAQ (reference sequence). The CDR3 totals 14 residues. The V and J ends lost 3 bases and 6 bases respectively, with 13 bases between them. This chain's CDR3 is CASSLRGGSDTQYF. CDR3 DNA: TGTGCCAGCAGCTTGAGGGGGGGCAGTGATACGCAGTATTTT.

The rearrangement links TRBV3-1 (or the pseudogene TRBV3-2) to TRBJ1-2; 7 bases map to TRBD1. Germline CDR1 LGHDT, CDR2 YNNKEL (reference sequence). The V gene end was trimmed by 0 bases and the J gene end by 4 bases; junction bases not matched to a gene: 11. The CDR3 spans 17 residues. The CDR3 coding sequence is TGTGCCAGCAGCCAAGATTGGAGGAGGGACAGTCGCTATGGCTACACCTTC. Its translation: CASSQDWRRDSRYGYTF.

This chain links TRBV18 with TRBJ2-5; 7 nucleotides match TRBD2. CDR3 length: 12 amino acids. J was trimmed by 9 bases and V by 3 bases; bases with no gene match: 4. Germline lookup yields CDR1 KGHSH and CDR2 LQKENI. The CDR3 region has the DNA TGTGCCAGCTCACCGGACCGGGGGGCCCAGTACTTC. It specifies CASSPDRGAQYF.

This chain joins TRBV11-3 and TRBJ2-3, with 10 bases that match TRBD1. The CDR3 sequence is 15 residues long. The germline V gene has CDR1 SGHNT and CDR2 YENEEA. V shed 4 bases and J 4 bases; nucleotides not matched to a gene: 5. The CDR3 DNA follows: TGTGCCAGCAGCTCCGACAGGGGGCTCGCAGATACGCAGTATTTT. It specifies CASSSDRGLADTQYF.

This chain connects TRBV4-1 to TRBJ1-1; maybe TRBD1 (6 bases). The germline V gene has CDR1 MGHRA and CDR2 YSYEKL. This CDR3 is built from 17 residues. The V gene lost 1 base and the J gene lost 3 bases, with 18 bases spanning the gap. The CDR3 nucleotides read TGCGCCAGCAGCCAAGGAAGGGCCGGGGGGCTAGACACTGAAGCTTTCTTT. Encoded protein: CASSQGRAGGLDTEAFF.

The CDR3 DNA sequence: TGTGCCAGCAGCCCCCGCGGGGCTGTCGCGAACACCGGGGAGCTGTTTTTT. It translates to CASSPRGAVANTGELFF. The chain has TRBV5-4 and TRBJ2-2; perhaps TRBD2 as D (6 bases). From germline, CDR1 is SGHNT and CDR2 YYREEE (reference sequence). The V gene lost 4 bases and the J gene lost 0 bases, with 16 bases spanning the gap. CDR3 length equals 17 residues.

The chain links TRBV7-3 to TRBJ2-1; D remains unclear. The CDR3 is 15 amino acids. Trimming stripped 0 bases from V and 0 bases from J, with 6 bases between. Germline loops: CDR1 SGHTA, CDR2 FQGTGA. Written as DNA, the CDR3 is TGTGCCAGCAGCTTAACTAGCAGCTCCTACAATGAGCAGTTCTTC. Amino acid sequence: CASSLTSSSYNEQFF. The entire variable domain, with the rest obtained from reference TRBV7-3 and TRBJ2-1, is as follows: GAGVSQTPSNKVTEKGKYVELRCDPISGHTALYWYRQSLGQGPEFLIYFQGTGAADDSGLPNDRFFAVRPEGSVSTLKIQRTERGDSAVYLCASSLTSSSYNEQFFGPGTRLTVL.

V usage is TRBV5-1 and J usage is TRBJ2-1; D may be TRBD1 (6 bases). V lost 0 bases and J 0 bases, leaving 13 bases between the germline ends. The CDR3 loop spans 17 amino acids. Germline-derived CDR1 and CDR2 are SGHRS and YFSETQ. Here the CDR3 DNA reads TGCGCCAGCAGCTTGGGCAGGGGTCCCCTCTCCTACAATGAGCAGTTCTTC. This gives the protein CASSLGRGPLSYNEQFF.

This rearrangement joins TRBV5-6 to TRBJ1-1; D not resolved. Between the trimmed V and J ends, which lost 3 bases and 6 bases, there was a span of 6 bases. The CDR3 loop spans 11 amino acids. The germline V gene encodes CDR1 SGHDT and CDR2 YYEEEE. The CDR3 region has the DNA TGTGCCAGCAGCTCTGTTGCTGAAGCTTTCTTT. Translated: CASSSVAEAFF.

This chain connects TRBV19 to TRBJ1-3; weak D call: TRBD1 (6 bases). The V gene's germline CDR1 is LNHDA and CDR2 SQIVND (reference sequence). The CDR3 sequence is 13 residues long. V was pared by 8 bases and J by 0 bases, with 8 bases between. The CDR3 sequence is CASGDISGNTIYF. CDR3 DNA: TGTGCCAGTGGGGACATCTCTGGAAACACCATATATTTT.

The V gene is TRBV30, the J gene TRBJ2-7; 10 bases line up with TRBD1. Per germline, CDR1 GTSNPN and CDR2 SVGIG (reference sequence). The CDR3 consists of 13 residues. V lost 6 bases, J lost 6 bases, and 8 bases stayed unmatched. This chain's CDR3 is CACSGTGEREQYF. The CDR3 DNA follows: TGTGCCTGCTCCGGGACAGGGGAACGCGAGCAGTACTTC.

V and J are TRBV19 and TRBJ2-2; D possibly corresponds to TRBD2 (5 bases). This CDR3 is built from 13 residues. Germline CDR1 and CDR2: LNHDA and SQIVND (reference sequence). The V and J ends lost 5 bases and 7 bases respectively, with 11 bases between them. The CDR3 region has the DNA TGTGCCAGTAGTCCCCCGGCGGGCGGGGAGCTGTTTTTT. This sequence encodes CASSPPAGGELFF.

There are a few counts of this clone. The gene calls are TRBV11-3 and TRBJ2-3; 12 nucleotides agree with TRBD2. The CDR3 is 19 amino acids. Germline V gene data show CDR1 as SGHNT and CDR2 as YENEEA. Trimming cost V 5 bases and J 1 base; bases outside gene matches: 13. The CDR3 region is CASSPTSGGLGSGTDTQYF. The CDR3 DNA is TGTGCCAGCAGCCCCACTAGCGGGGGGCTGGGGTCGGGCACAGATACGCAGTATTTT. Full variable domain (rest looked up from reference TRBV11-3 and TRBJ2-3): EAGVVQSPRYKIIEKKQPVAFWCNPISGHNTLYWYLQNLGQGPELLIRYENEEAVDDSQLPKDRFSAERLKGVDSTLKIQPAELGDSAVYLCASSPTSGGLGSGTDTQYFGPGTRLTVL.

The chain combines TRBV9 with TRBJ2-3; possible D gene TRBD1, 5 bases. From germline, CDR1 is SGDLS and CDR2 YYNGEE. This CDR3 is 14 amino acids long. V was clipped by 3 bases and J by 0 bases, with 8 bases between them. DNA for the CDR3: TGTGCCAGCAGCGCGACAGTGAGCACAGATACGCAGTATTTT. The encoded protein is CASSATVSTDTQYF.

The chain links TRBV19 to TRBJ2-3, with 13 nucleotides matching TRBD2. Losses at the gene ends were 6 bases for V and 4 bases for J; bases not matched to a gene: 7. The CDR3 loop spans 16 amino acids. The germline V gene encodes CDR1 LNHDA and CDR2 SQIVND (reference sequence). This CDR3 reads CASSRGGLAGADTQYF. In nucleotides, the CDR3 is TGTGCCAGTAGCCGGGGCGGACTAGCGGGGGCAGATACGCAGTATTTT.

This clone occurred a few times. The rearrangement joins TRBV11-2 to TRBJ1-2; D gene unclear. The germline V gene encodes CDR1 SGHAT and CDR2 FQNNGV. The V gene lost 5 bases and the J gene lost 6 bases, with 13 bases spanning the gap. This CDR3 has 13 residues. The CDR3 nucleotides read TGTGCCAGCAGCCCCGGAGGGTCCCATGGCTACACCTTC. Protein: CASSPGGSHGYTF.

The chain employs TRBV7-9 and TRBJ2-2; 11 bases line up with TRBD1. Germline V gives CDR1 SEHNR, CDR2 FQNEAQ (reference sequence). The V gene end was trimmed by 2 bases and the J gene end by 5 bases; junction bases not matched to a gene: 1. CDR3 length equals 15 residues. The CDR3 spells CASSLRDRGTGELFF. CDR3 DNA: TGTGCCAGCAGCTTACGGGACAGGGGGACCGGGGAGCTGTTTTTT.

The chain uses TRBV6-5 and TRBJ2-7, with D hard to call. V dropped 7 bases and J dropped 0 bases, with 10 bases sitting between them. The CDR3 sequence is 13 residues long. Germline V gene data show CDR1 as MNHEY and CDR2 as SVGAGI. The chain's CDR3 is CASTLGSSYEQYF. DNA of the CDR3: TGTGCCAGCACTCTAGGCAGCTCCTACGAGCAGTACTTC.

The V and J genes are TRBV5-4 and TRBJ1-2; TRBD1 agrees at 10 bases. Germline V gives CDR1 SGHNT, CDR2 YYREEE (reference sequence). CDR3 length: 14 residues. The V segment lost 4 bases and the J segment 5 bases; nucleotides outside the gene matches: 5. The DNA of the CDR3 is TGTGCCAGCAGCCCCACGGGACAGGGGTATGGCTACACCTTC. Its translation: CASSPTGQGYGYTF. Based on the CDR3 plus reference TRBV5-4 and TRBJ1-2, the full variable domain is ETGVTQSPTHLIKTRGQQVTLRCSSQSGHNTVSWYQQALGQGPQFIFQYYREEENGRGNFPPRFSGLQFPNYSSELNVNALELDDSALYLCASSPTGQGYGYTFGSGTRLTVV.

This sequence joins TRBV14 and TRBJ2-2, with TRBD1 matching 8 bases. This CDR3 contains 14 residues. Per the germline V gene, CDR1 is SGHDN and CDR2 is FVKESK. V was pared by 4 bases and J by 5 bases, with 3 bases of the junction left unmatched. The CDR3 loop reads CASSPGGRTGELFF. Here the CDR3 DNA reads TGTGCCAGCAGCCCAGGGGGCAGAACCGGGGAGCTGTTTTTT.

The V gene is TRBV11-1, the J gene TRBJ2-7; 7 bases are a match to TRBD1. With 5 bases clipped from V and 2 bases from J, the junction kept 9 bases outside the gene matches. Germline V gene data show CDR1 as SGHAT and CDR2 as FQDESV (reference sequence). There are 15 residues in the CDR3. The CDR3 region is CASSDQGQPPYEQYF. CDR3 in DNA: TGTGCCAGCAGCGACCAGGGACAGCCCCCCTACGAGCAGTACTTC.